This T cell receptor beta chain is drawn from a study of T-cell memory formation after mild COVID-19 (dated by TCRdb to 2020 to 2022). Background on the whole study: Most TCR sequence clusters were specific to one of the two donors. Longitudinal TCRalpha and TCRbeta repertoire sequencing tracked T-cell clones expanding and contracting after mild COVID-19 in a couple of donors. Two young, previously healthy adult volunteers made up the cohort, one male and one female.

Ficoll-Paque density gradient centrifugation was used to isolate PBMCs. This clonotype was observed a handful of times. Its antigen target is currently unknown. No per-base quality is available; no much larger clone lies one base away. Overall results and qualifications from the work: The detection of some responding clones in pre-infection memory suggests that pre-existing cross-reactive memory T cells joined the SARS-CoV-2 response. Clones contracting from day 15 to 85 had balanced CD4/CD8 phenotypes, while a second wave expanding from day 15 to 37 was biased towards CD4+. Contracting CD4+ clones turned up mainly in the CM and EM memory subsets, whereas EMRA was where CD8+ clones were enriched. Whether the second-wave clones peaking on day 37 were SARS-CoV-2 specific was not confirmed. Only a couple of mild cases were covered in the study, and larger cohorts including severe cases with pre-infection samples were considered necessary.

Measured from the cysteine to the phenylalanine, the CDR3 is 13 residues long. Only the CDR3 DNA stays, 39 bases, in frame from base 1. The junction carries 10 bases between V and J, which are trimmed by 3 bases and 6 bases respectively. CDR1 and CDR2 are drawn from the germline V gene: SGDLS, YYNGEE. Sequencing was performed on an Illumina NovaSeq 6000. TCRalpha and TCRbeta cDNA libraries were built by 5'RACE with constant-segment primers, adding sample barcodes and unique molecular identifiers. Trizol reagent was used to extract RNA from every sample. The libraries were amplified in two PCR steps, and the second step added a second sample barcode and Illumina TruSeq adapters. Sequencing of the libraries was done on an Illumina NovaSeq, producing 2 x 150 bp paired-end reads. The original methods were these. Reads were demultiplexed and collapsed into UMI-guided consensus sequences with migec v1.2.7. With mixcr v2.1.11, UMI consensuses were aligned to TRA and TRB V and J templates and assembled into clonotypes. Clonotypes were classified as expanded or contracted when called significant by both edgeR and NoisET, with noise models trained on biological replicates. For edgeR calls, the cutoffs were a false discovery rate-adjusted p below 0.01 and a log2 fold-change threshold of 1. As an exploratory analysis of dynamics, max-normalized trajectories of the 1000 most abundant clonotypes were examined with PCA combined with hierarchical clustering. The CD4 or CD8 phenotype of responding clones was assigned using the separately sequenced CD4+ and CD8+ repertoires. In TCRdb, the public reads were trimmed at Q25 with fastp and aligned with MiXCR, with productive beta chains retained. Duplicate CDR3 protein sequences are folded into a single record with the most common DNA and genes. TCRdb's processing, not the study's, gives the V and J calls here. This sample has more than 450,000 distinct CDR3 sequences in its table, and under 20% of those were observed once. Of the sample, about 12% is held by the ten largest clones.

The V gene is TRBV9 and the J gene is TRBJ1-5, with no reliable assignment of the D segment. The clonotype comes from an adult woman who had mild COVID-19 (a few samples of this study predate the infection). The sample titles of this study are shuffled in the database, so cell type and time point are left out; the donor was told from shared clones. The sequencing input was PBMCs or a T cell subset sorted from them (not recorded which). DNA sequence: TGTGCCAGCAGCGCTCTGAACGGTCAGCCCCAGCATTTT. Protein translation: CASSALNGQPQHF.